The 9 T cell receptor beta chains below all came from one sample that was sequenced in a study of blood T cells in healthy people across ages. With a J-beta primer mix and a sample-barcoded 5' primer, a second PCR ran roughly 6 to 11 cycles. One entry per CDR3 protein, called by TCRdb with MiXCR from the 5' RACE reads. The data show approximately 730,000 distinct CDR3 sequences, roughly 50% seen once. Sequencing used blood. The receptors come from an elderly man in good health.

For this clonotype: Its ends do not fully match the called genes, so a read error is possible. The rearrangement joins TRBV24-1 to TRBJ2-4; no clear D gene. The end of the DNA aligns better with TRBJ2-5, so the J call may be wrong. The length of the CDR3 is 14 residues. CDR1 is KGHDR and CDR2 is SFDVKD in the germline V gene. The DNA of the CDR3 is TGCGCCACCAGTGATTTTGGACCACAAGAGACCCAGTACTTC. Amino acid sequence: CATSDFGPQETQYF.

This sequence joins TRBV5-1 and TRBJ1-1; D is perhaps TRBD1 (6 bases). The germline V gene has CDR1 SGHRS and CDR2 YFSETQ. The CDR3 consists of 17 residues. With 1 base removed from V and 11 bases from J, the gap between germline ends came to 27 bases. CDR3 protein: CASSLTTGTTNPRDAFF. The CDR3 nucleotides are TGCGCCAGCAGCTTGACCACAGGGACAACGAACCCCCGGGATGCTTTCTTT. Full variable domain (outside the CDR3, taken from reference TRBV5-1 and TRBJ1-1): KAGVTQTPRYLIKTRGQQVTLSCSPISGHRSVSWYQQTPGQGLQFLFEYFSETQRNKGNFPGRFSGRQFSNSRSEMNVSTLELGDSALYLCASSLTTGTTNPRDAFFGQGTRLTVV.

V and J are TRBV3-1 and TRBJ2-1; no reliable D call. CDR3 size: 16 residues. Trimming pared 0 bases from V and 6 bases from J, leaving 15 bases between. Germline V lookup: CDR1 LGHDT, CDR2 YNNKEL (reference sequence). CDR3 in amino acids: CASSQDGLVRANEQFF. DNA for the CDR3: TGTGCCAGCAGCCAAGATGGGCTAGTAAGGGCCAATGAGCAGTTCTTC.

There are a few counts of this clonotype. This rearrangement joins TRBV4-2 to TRBJ1-2, with D possibly TRBD1 on 6 matching bases. V was trimmed by 3 bases and J by 8 bases, leaving 13 bases between them. The CDR3 sequence is 13 residues long. Germline CDR1 and CDR2: LGHNA and YNFKEQ. The CDR3 spells CASSHPGGQGYTF. The CDR3 DNA sequence: TGTGCCAGCAGCCACCCCGGCGGACAGGGCTACACCTTC.

The chain joins TRBV5-1 to TRBJ1-4; D gene uncertain. The V gene lost 2 bases and the J gene lost 9 bases, with 11 bases spanning the gap. The CDR3 has 13 amino acids. Germline V lookup: CDR1 SGHRS, CDR2 YFSETQ. This CDR3 is CASSFRIGKKLFF. In DNA, the CDR3 is TGCGCCAGCAGCTTTCGGATCGGGAAAAAACTGTTTTTT.

The CDR3: CASSESSGRPEQYF. The CDR3 DNA follows: TGTGCCAGCAGTGAGAGTAGCGGGAGACCTGAGCAGTACTTC. The genes are TRBV2 and TRBJ2-5; 9 positions agree with TRBD2. The CDR3 spans 14 residues. The germline V gene encodes CDR1 SNHLY and CDR2 FYNNEI. Trimming took 3 bases from V and 11 from J; bases not matched to a gene: 10.

The count of this clonotype is one. The germline gene is not matched at one end of the junction; a read error may be the cause. The chain links TRBV6-6 to TRBJ1-6; 8 bases line up with TRBD1. The V gene's germline CDR1 is MNHNY and CDR2 SVGAGI (reference sequence). The CDR3 runs 16 residues. CDR3 residues: CTSRPTGVLSGSPLHF. The CDR3 DNA is TGTACCAGCAGACCGACAGGGGTCCTCTCGGGTTCACCCCTCCACTTT.

This clonotype has more than one count but fewer than ten. CDR3 sequence reads: CASSLTGSGGEKLFF. The CDR3 nucleotides are TGTGCCAGCAGCCTGACCGGGTCCGGCGGGGAAAAACTGTTTTTT. The chain carries TRBV7-3 and TRBJ1-4; D remains ambiguous. Germline assignment: CDR1 SGHTA and CDR2 FQGTGA. CDR3 length: 15 amino acids. Trimming shortened V by 5 bases and J by 8 bases, and 18 bases separated the two germline ends.

This clonotype was observed a few times. This chain links TRBV6-2 or TRBV6-3 with TRBJ2-1, with D perhaps TRBD1 (5 bases). Per germline, CDR1 MNHEY and CDR2 SVGEGT. This CDR3 comprises 15 residues. Trimming cost V 5 bases and J 6 bases, with 17 bases left between them. The CDR3 DNA follows: TGTGCCAGCAGTGACAGCTGGGGCCAGTCCAATGAGCAGTTCTTC. It is translated as CASSDSWGQSNEQFF.